These 25 T cell receptor beta chains share one sample of origin, sequenced in a study of cytomegalovirus exposure and HLA in healthy donors. PCR employed 60 Vbeta and 13 Jbeta primers. Repertoires were generated with immunoSEQ multiplex PCR, while TCRdb's copy carries only in-frame clones and drops some. Of over 150,000 clones listed, roughly four fifths are singletons. Sequencing was performed on PBMCs. These receptors were collected from a boy aged 2 to 10 in good health and CMV-seronegative.

The rearrangement links TRBV7-2 to TRBJ2-1; no clear D. With 1 base removed from V and 5 bases from J, the gap between germline ends came to 6 bases. The CDR3 consists of 13 residues. The germline gives CDR1 SGHTA, CDR2 FQGNSA. CDR3 sequence (DNA): TGTGCCAGCAGCTTAGATCCCAACAATGAGCAGTTCTTC. Amino acid sequence: CASSLDPNNEQFF.

This clone came up once. The rearrangement links TRBV29-1 to TRBJ2-5, with TRBD2 as a possible D gene (6 bases). The CDR3 runs to 15 residues. The V gene's germline CDR1 is SQVTM and CDR2 ANQGSEA. V shed 4 bases and J shed 5 bases, with 20 bases lying between them. CDR3 protein: CSVVPPGDLWETQYF. In nucleotides, the CDR3 is TGCAGCGTTGTCCCCCCGGGGGACCTTTGGGAGACCCAGTACTTC.

J is TRBJ2-5 and V is TRBV5-4; 8 positions match TRBD2. CDR1 and CDR2 (germline): SGHNT, YYREEE (reference sequence). The CDR3 contains 14 residues. Trimming removed 10 bases from V and 5 bases from J; junction bases left unmatched: 13. The CDR3 nucleotides read TGTGCCTGCCGGGCGGGGGGCAGGGAGGAGACCCAGTACTTC. Encoded protein: CACRAGGREETQYF.

The chain combines TRBV2 with TRBJ2-3; 14 bases agree with TRBD2. The CDR3 spans 16 residues. Germline-derived CDR1 and CDR2 are SNHLY and FYNNEI. Trimming removed 5 bases from V and 1 base from J; junction bases left unmatched: 2. CDR3 protein: CASSQGLAGGTDTQYF. The CDR3 bases are TGTGCCAGCAGTCAGGGACTAGCGGGGGGCACAGATACGCAGTATTTT.

The chain employs TRBV6-5 and TRBJ1-1, with a possible D match to TRBD1 (5 bases). Germline V gene lookup returns CDR1 MNHEY and CDR2 SVGAGI. This CDR3 is 13 amino acids long. Trimming cost V 7 bases and J 4 bases, with 13 bases left between them. The CDR3 is CASNPWGGTEAFF. The CDR3 DNA follows: TGTGCCAGCAATCCATGGGGGGGCACTGAAGCTTTCTTT.

The CDR3 coding sequence is TGTGTTAGGGGGGGAGCACCCCTCCACTTT. Its translation: CVRGGAPLHF. The chain links TRBV7-7 to TRBJ1-6; perhaps TRBD1 as D (6 bases). The CDR3 is made up of 10 amino acids. Germline V CDR1 and CDR2: SSHAT, FNYEAQ (reference sequence).

Worth noting for this clone: Other nucleotide sequences from this sample produce the same CDR3. The chain uses TRBV7-2 and TRBJ2-5; 11 bases match TRBD2. The ends lost 1 base at V and 4 bases at J; junction bases unmatched: 2. CDR3 length: 15 amino acids. The germline gives CDR1 SGHTA, CDR2 FQGNSA. CDR3 DNA sequence: TGTGCCAGCAGCTTAGGGCTAGCGGGGGGAGAGACCCAGTACTTC. It is translated as CASSLGLAGGETQYF. Variable domain in full (rest from reference TRBV7-2 and TRBJ2-5): GAGVSQSPSNKVTEKGKDVELRCDPISGHTALYWYRQSLGQGLEFLIYFQGNSAPDKSGLPSDRFSAERTGGSVSTLTIQRTQQEDSAVYLCASSLGLAGGETQYFGPGTRLLVL.

This chain uses TRBV2 with TRBJ1-1; D is undetermined. Germline assignment: CDR1 SNHLY and CDR2 FYNNEI. Between the trimmed V and J ends, which lost 1 base and 7 bases, there was a span of 10 bases. This CDR3 contains 13 residues. CDR3 region: CASSEEEGLEAFF. In DNA, the CDR3 is TGTGCCAGCAGTGAAGAAGAGGGTCTTGAAGCTTTCTTT.

This clone was detected only a few times. V usage is TRBV7-2 and J usage is TRBJ2-7; 7 positions match TRBD1. This CDR3 has 15 amino acids. From germline, CDR1 is SGHTA and CDR2 FQGNSA. V dropped 4 bases and J dropped 4; count of bases not matched to a gene: 10. The DNA for the CDR3 is TGTGCCAGCAGCTCCCCGAACAGGGGCGGTTACGAGCAGTACTTC. It yields the protein CASSSPNRGGYEQYF.

The chain is built from TRBV18 and TRBJ2-2, with 9 bases matching TRBD2. V shed 3 bases and J 0 bases; nucleotides not matched to a gene: 5. This CDR3 contains 17 residues. From germline, CDR1 is KGHSH and CDR2 LQKENI. Here the CDR3 DNA reads TGTGCCAGCTCACCTTTGTTAGCGGGGGCGAACACCGGGGAGCTGTTTTTT. It translates to CASSPLLAGANTGELFF.

The rearrangement uses TRBV7-2 and TRBJ2-7, with TRBD2 as a possible D gene (5 bases). V gave up 5 bases and J gave up 3 bases, with 14 bases separating them. The CDR3 contains 14 residues. CDR1 is SGHTA and CDR2 is FQGNSA in the germline V gene. The CDR3 DNA reads as TGTGCCAGCAGCCCCCTCCCGGGGAACTACGAGCAGTACTTC. Translated: CASSPLPGNYEQYF.

The chain uses TRBV5-1 and TRBJ1-4, with TRBD1 matching over 7 bases. V lost 0 bases and J lost 6; bases outside the gene matches: 2. The CDR3 is made up of 14 amino acids. Per germline, CDR1 SGHRS and CDR2 YFSETQ. For the CDR3, the DNA is TGCGCCAGCAGCTTGGACAGGGGCGATGAAAAACTGTTTTTT. It yields the protein CASSLDRGDEKLFF.

The rearrangement links TRBV5-1 to TRBJ2-7; 9 nucleotides match TRBD1. Trimming took 4 bases from V and 4 from J; bases not matched to a gene: 12. This CDR3 is built from 16 residues. The V gene's germline CDR1 is SGHRS and CDR2 YFSETQ. This CDR3 reads CASSPSPAGTGYEQYF. Written as DNA, the CDR3 is TGCGCCAGCAGCCCCTCACCGGCGGGGACAGGGTACGAGCAGTACTTC.

CDR3 amino acids: CASSPSSVDTQYF. The DNA for the CDR3 is TGCGCCAGCAGCCCCTCTAGCGTGGATACGCAGTATTTT. The rearrangement uses TRBV5-1 and TRBJ2-3; possible D gene TRBD2, 6 bases. The CDR3 length is 13 residues. CDR1 SGHRS and CDR2 YFSETQ come from the germline V gene. V lost 4 bases and J lost 6, with 12 bases in between. The whole variable domain, filled in from reference TRBV5-1 and TRBJ2-3, reads KAGVTQTPRYLIKTRGQQVTLSCSPISGHRSVSWYQQTPGQGLQFLFEYFSETQRNKGNFPGRFSGRQFSNSRSEMNVSTLELGDSALYLCASSPSSVDTQYFGPGTRLTVL.

In its sample, this clone was seen a few times. The chain links TRBV4-2 to TRBJ1-2; D is ambiguous. Germline V lookup: CDR1 LGHNA, CDR2 YNFKEQ. Between the trimmed V and J ends, which lost 0 bases and 8 bases, there was a span of 13 bases. CDR3 size: 14 residues. CDR3: CASSQDRAMRGYTF. Written as DNA, the CDR3 is TGTGCCAGCAGCCAAGATCGAGCGATGAGGGGCTACACCTTC.

The chain joins TRBV6-1 to TRBJ1-1, with unresolved D. Germline V gene sequence: CDR1 MNHNS, CDR2 SASEGT. The V and J ends lost 6 bases and 4 bases respectively, with 12 bases between them. The CDR3 covers 13 residues. As DNA, the CDR3 is TGTGCCAGCAGACAACAGATACGCACTGAAGCTTTCTTT. This codes for CASRQQIRTEAFF.

The genes are TRBV2 and TRBJ1-2; D is perhaps TRBD1 (6 bases). This CDR3 contains 14 residues. Germline V gene lookup returns CDR1 SNHLY and CDR2 FYNNEI. Between the trimmed V and J ends, which lost 5 bases and 2 bases, there was a span of 12 bases. The CDR3 coding sequence is TGTGCCAGCAGTCAACAGGGAAGGAACTATGGCTACACCTTC. The encoded protein is CASSQQGRNYGYTF.

The chain carries TRBV7-2 and TRBJ1-1, with 9 bases matching TRBD1. The CDR3 has 14 amino acids. The junction had 5 bases not matched to a gene; V was cut back by 5 bases and J by 4 bases. From germline, CDR1 is SGHTA and CDR2 FQGNSA. CDR3 sequence: CASSHRGPPTEAFF. CDR3 coding DNA: TGTGCCAGCAGCCACAGGGGGCCCCCCACTGAAGCTTTCTTT.

This chain joins TRBV11-2 and TRBJ2-1, with 10 bases identical to TRBD1. The germline gives CDR1 SGHAT, CDR2 FQNNGV. Trimming took 4 bases from V and 7 from J; bases not matched to a gene: 7. This CDR3 comprises 15 residues. The CDR3 bases are TGTGCCAGCAGCTCATACCGGGACAGGGGTAATGAGCAGTTCTTC. It codes for CASSSYRDRGNEQFF.

The rearrangement links TRBV11-2 to TRBJ2-7; D is unclear. Germline CDR1 SGHAT, CDR2 FQNNGV. The CDR3 spans 13 residues. V lost 5 bases to trimming and J lost 3 bases, with 11 bases between them. CDR3 loop: CASSRSRIYEQYF. The CDR3 DNA reads TGTGCCAGCAGCCGATCCAGAATCTACGAGCAGTACTTC. Full variable domain (outside the CDR3, taken from reference TRBV11-2 and TRBJ2-7): EAGVAQSPRYKIIEKRQSVAFWCNPISGHATLYWYQQILGQGPKLLIQFQNNGVVDDSQLPKDRFSAERLKGVDSTLKIQPAKLEDSAVYLCASSRSRIYEQYFGPGTRLTVT.

The rearrangement uses TRBV5-6 and TRBJ2-5, with 10 bases that match TRBD2. The CDR3 has 14 residues. V lost 4 bases, J lost 4 bases, and 4 bases stayed unmatched. The germline V gene has CDR1 SGHDT and CDR2 YYEEEE. The CDR3: CASSTTSGVETQYF. CDR3 bases: TGTGCCAGCAGCACTACTAGCGGGGTAGAGACCCAGTACTTC.

The CDR3 reads CASSPKSADTQYF. Written as DNA, the CDR3 is TGTGCCAGCTCACCAAAGTCGGCAGATACGCAGTATTTT. The chain couples TRBV18 to TRBJ2-3; D is uncertain. V lost 2 bases, J lost 4 bases, and 7 bases lay in between. The CDR3 has 13 amino acids. CDR1 and CDR2 from the germline V gene are KGHSH and LQKENI.

The chain is built from TRBV4-3 and TRBJ2-1; tentative D call: TRBD2 (6 bases). Germline V gives CDR1 LGHNA, CDR2 YSLEER. The length of the CDR3 is 19 residues. Trimming removed 0 bases at V and 2 bases at J, with 20 bases between. CDR3 DNA: TGCGCCAGCAGCCAAGAGACAGTTAACCGGGACTCCACCTACAATGAGCAGTTCTTC. This codes for CASSQETVNRDSTYNEQFF.

The chain links TRBV6-5 to TRBJ2-1; possibly TRBD2 for D (6 bases). From germline, CDR1 is MNHEY and CDR2 SVGAGI. The CDR3 runs 15 residues. V was pared by 6 bases and J by 5 bases, with 17 bases between. CDR3 DNA: TGTGCCAGCAGCCCCAGGGACTGGAAAAACAATGAGCAGTTCTTC. Its translation: CASSPRDWKNNEQFF.

The chain employs TRBV19 and TRBJ1-6; 9 nucleotides line up with TRBD1. The CDR3 sequence is 14 residues long. The V segment lost 0 bases and the J segment 15 bases; nucleotides outside the gene matches: 6. Germline V gene lookup returns CDR1 LNHDA and CDR2 SQIVND (reference sequence). The CDR3 loop reads CASSIEGTGRILHF. The CDR3 DNA reads as TGTGCCAGTAGTATAGAAGGGACAGGGAGAATCCTCCACTTT.